These 29 T cell receptor beta chains were all obtained from the same sample, sequenced in a study of blood T cell repertoires in COVID-19. The repertoire was sequenced with immunoSEQ multiplex PCR; TCRdb's copy has only in-frame clones and lacks some. The sample carries a few hundred thousand clones, approximately 83% recorded once. The specimen was PBMCs or T cells enriched from blood (not recorded which). These receptor sequences come from a woman aged 30 to 39 who had recovered from COVID-19.

The chain links TRBV28 to TRBJ2-5, with TRBD2 matching 7 bases. This CDR3 comprises 15 residues. The trim removed 2 bases at V and 4 bases at J, leaving 7 bases unmatched. Germline CDR1 MDHEN, CDR2 SYDVKM. CDR3 sequence reads: CASSLPDSGGETQYF. In DNA form, the CDR3 reads TGTGCCAGCAGTTTACCGGATTCGGGGGGAGAGACCCAGTACTTC. Filled out from reference TRBV28 and TRBJ2-5, the complete variable domain reads DVKVTQSSRYLVKRTGEKVFLECVQDMDHENMFWYRQDPGLGLRLIYFSYDVKMKEKGDIPEGYSVSREKKERFSLILESASTNQTSMYLCASSLPDSGGETQYFGPGTRLLVL.

The J gene is TRBJ2-3, the V gene TRBV10-3, with TRBD1 matching over 11 bases. CDR3 length equals 13 residues. Looked up from germline, CDR1 is ENHRY and CDR2 is SYGVKD. V was clipped by 7 bases and J by 4 bases; unmatched bases: 1. The CDR3 protein is CAITGQGADTQYF. CDR3 nucleotides: TGTGCCATCACGGGACAGGGGGCAGATACGCAGTATTTT.

The chain uses TRBV9 and TRBJ1-2; 9 positions match TRBD1. Germline values: CDR1 SGDLS, CDR2 YYNGEE. The CDR3 covers 13 residues. J lost 8 bases, V lost 4 bases, and 6 bases had no gene match. CDR3: CASSPDRGRGYTF. In nucleotides, the CDR3 is TGTGCCAGCAGCCCGGACAGGGGTAGAGGCTACACCTTC.

CDR3 in DNA: TGTGCCAGCAGTCAGACACTAGCGGGAGGGGATGAGCAGTTCTTC. As protein: CASSQTLAGGDEQFF. The chain carries TRBV2 and TRBJ2-1; 13 nucleotides match TRBD2. V dropped 5 bases and J dropped 8; count of bases not matched to a gene: 6. The CDR3 runs 15 residues. In germline, CDR1 is SNHLY, CDR2 FYNNEI. Using reference TRBV2 and TRBJ2-1 for the parts outside the CDR3, the full variable domain is EPEVTQTPSHQVTQMGQEVILRCVPISNHLYFYWYRQILGQKVEFLVSFYNNEISEKSEIFDDQFSVERPDGSNFTLKIRSTKLEDSAMYFCASSQTLAGGDEQFFGPGTRLTVL.

DNA of the CDR3: TGTGCCAGCAGTGCTTCATTGGGGACAGGGATGAGCACTGAAGCTTTCTTT. Residues: CASSASLGTGMSTEAFF. The rearrangement uses TRBV2 and TRBJ1-1, with 9 bases aligning to TRBD1. This CDR3 comprises 17 residues. Looked up from germline, CDR1 is SNHLY and CDR2 is FYNNEI. The trim removed 4 bases at V and 4 bases at J, leaving 13 bases unmatched.

The chain has TRBV6-5 and TRBJ2-7; TRBD1 agrees at 12 bases. CDR3 length: 15 amino acids. Trimming at V came to 0 bases and at J to 9 bases, leaving 6 bases not matched to a gene. Looked up from germline, CDR1 is MNHEY and CDR2 is SVGAGI. The DNA of the CDR3 is TGTGCCAGCAGTTACTCAGGGACAGGGGGCGCGGGGCAGTACTTC. Its protein product is CASSYSGTGGAGQYF.

J is TRBJ2-1 and V is TRBV28; D not resolved. This CDR3 has 12 residues. The V end was cut by 4 bases, the J end by 4 bases, with 5 bases between. The germline V gene has CDR1 MDHEN and CDR2 SYDVKM. The CDR3 region has the DNA TGTGCCAGCAGTTACATATACAATGAGCAGTTCTTC. Protein sequence: CASSYIYNEQFF.

In its sample, this clone was seen many times. This CDR3 is CASSLVLAASYEQYF. CDR3 DNA sequence: TGTGCCAGCAGCCTTGTACTAGCGGCCTCCTACGAGCAGTACTTC. The rearrangement links TRBV28 to TRBJ2-7, with TRBD2 matching 8 bases. The junction had 7 bases not matched to a gene; V was cut back by 6 bases and J by 0 bases. Germline loops: CDR1 MDHEN, CDR2 SYDVKM. The length of the CDR3 is 15 residues.

The J gene is TRBJ2-3, the V gene TRBV28; D perhaps matches TRBD2 (6 bases). Germline V gene lookup returns CDR1 MDHEN and CDR2 SYDVKM. CDR3 length equals 15 residues. Trimming removed 11 bases at V and 0 bases at J, with 18 bases between. CDR3 sequence reads: CASLGLRKSTDTQYF. CDR3 bases: TGTGCCTCCCTGGGACTCCGGAAGAGCACAGATACGCAGTATTTT.

The chain has TRBV28 and TRBJ1-2, with TRBD1 matching over 8 bases. Germline values: CDR1 MDHEN, CDR2 SYDVKM. The CDR3 is made up of 14 amino acids. J was trimmed by 5 bases and V by 11 bases; bases with no gene match: 13. Here the CDR3 DNA reads TGTGCCCGCCCGGGACAGGTTATCCGGTATGGCTACACCTTC. Translation: CARPGQVIRYGYTF.

This chain connects TRBV10-3 to TRBJ2-7, with 9 nucleotides matching TRBD1. The trim removed 11 bases at V and 2 bases at J, leaving 7 bases unmatched. CDR3 length equals 13 residues. Germline V gene lookup returns CDR1 ENHRY and CDR2 SYGVKD. Here the CDR3 DNA reads TGTGCCGCCGGACAGGGGATACCCTACGAGCAGTACTTC. Residues: CAAGQGIPYEQYF.

The rearrangement joins TRBV20-1 to TRBJ2-1; 10 positions match TRBD2. Germline V gene data show CDR1 as DFQATT and CDR2 as SNEGSKA (reference sequence). The CDR3 totals 13 residues. V was clipped by 3 bases and J by 4 bases; unmatched bases: 0. The CDR3 here is CSASSGGYNEQFF. The CDR3 region has the DNA TGCAGTGCTAGTAGCGGGGGGTACAATGAGCAGTTCTTC.

The chain has TRBV7-9 and TRBJ1-2, with 10 bases lining up with TRBD1. Per germline, CDR1 SEHNR and CDR2 FQNEAQ (reference sequence). Trimming cost V 2 bases and J 2 bases; bases outside gene matches: 5. This CDR3 region has 16 residues. As DNA, the CDR3 is TGTGCCAGCAGCTTACTCCGGGACAGGGGAAACTATGGCTACACCTTC. Amino acid sequence: CASSLLRDRGNYGYTF.

This sequence joins TRBV9 and TRBJ2-7, with 7 bases lining up with TRBD1. Unmatched junction bases numbered 12, after V lost 3 bases and J lost 6 bases. The germline V gene has CDR1 SGDLS and CDR2 YYNGEE. The CDR3 loop spans 15 amino acids. The CDR3 region is CASSGAPTGLVEQYF. The CDR3 nucleotides read TGTGCCAGCAGCGGGGCCCCGACAGGGTTGGTCGAGCAGTACTTC.

The chain employs TRBV6-5 and TRBJ2-1, with TRBD2 identical over 8 bases. CDR1 and CDR2 from the germline V gene are MNHEY and SVGAGI. V gave up 7 bases and J gave up 5 bases; unmatched junction bases: 10. The CDR3 totals 15 residues. The CDR3: CASNPLAAPNNEQFF. Written as DNA, the CDR3 is TGTGCCAGCAACCCACTAGCGGCCCCAAACAATGAGCAGTTCTTC.

The chain carries TRBV9 and TRBJ2-7, with 9 bases matching TRBD2. Germline values: CDR1 SGDLS, CDR2 YYNGEE. The CDR3 totals 15 residues. Trimming cost V 3 bases and J 7 bases; bases outside gene matches: 11. CDR3 nucleotides: TGTGCCAGCAGCGCGAGGGGTCTAGCGGGGCGGGAGCAGTACTTC. This sequence encodes CASSARGLAGREQYF.

The rearrangement joins TRBV4-1 to TRBJ1-2; 9 nucleotides align to TRBD1. The CDR3 has 14 residues. Germline assignment: CDR1 MGHRA and CDR2 YSYEKL. J was trimmed by 4 bases and V by 4 bases; bases with no gene match: 4. The CDR3 region is CASSRTGAAYGYTF. The CDR3 DNA follows: TGCGCCAGCAGCCGGACAGGGGCCGCCTATGGCTACACCTTC.

J is TRBJ2-7 and V is TRBV5-1; no clear D gene. There are 11 residues in the CDR3. V lost 4 bases, J lost 4 bases, and 6 bases lay in between. From germline, CDR1 is SGHRS and CDR2 YFSETQ. DNA for the CDR3: TGCGCCAGCAGCAAAGAGTACGAGCAGTACTTC. Translation: CASSKEYEQYF.

The chain is built from TRBV10-1 and TRBJ2-5, with TRBD1 matching 7 bases. The CDR3 contains 16 residues. CDR1 is WNHNN, CDR2 SYGVQD, per germline (reference sequence). J lost 3 bases, V lost 3 bases, and 10 bases had no gene match. The CDR3 loop is CASSDLFNRGEETQYF. CDR3 DNA: TGCGCCAGCAGTGATCTGTTCAACAGGGGAGAAGAGACCCAGTACTTC.

The CDR3: CASSLSGLNEAFF. The CDR3 coding sequence is TGTGCCAGCAGCTTATCAGGGCTTAATGAAGCTTTCTTT. The gene calls are TRBV7-2 and TRBJ1-1, with TRBD1 as a possible D gene (5 bases). The CDR3 has 13 residues. Germline V CDR1 and CDR2: SGHTA, FQGNSA. V lost 2 bases and J 7 bases, leaving 11 bases between the germline ends.

The gene calls are TRBV4-2 and TRBJ2-1, with 10 positions matching TRBD2. The germline V gene encodes CDR1 LGHNA and CDR2 YNFKEQ. CDR3 size: 16 residues. Unmatched junction bases numbered 9, after V lost 1 base and J lost 9 bases. CDR3 sequence reads: CASSQGSGGAFSEQFF. The CDR3 DNA reads as TGTGCCAGCAGCCAAGGGAGCGGGGGGGCGTTCAGTGAGCAGTTCTTC.

The rearrangement joins TRBV5-6 to TRBJ2-1; possibly TRBD2 for D (7 bases). V was cut by 5 bases and J by 8 bases, with 29 bases left in between. The CDR3 spans 18 residues. Per germline, CDR1 SGHDT and CDR2 YYEEEE. CDR3 DNA: TGTGCCAGCAGTTCTTTGTGGGGGGGGCGCCCGCCTTCGGATGAGCAGTTCTTC. Its translation is CASSSLWGGRPPSDEQFF.

The CDR3 protein is CASSVGMDRDSNQPQHF. DNA for the CDR3: TGTGCCAGCAGCGTGGGTATGGACAGGGATAGCAATCAGCCCCAGCATTTT. V usage is TRBV9 and J usage is TRBJ1-5; TRBD1 agrees at 8 bases. This CDR3 comprises 17 residues. CDR1 and CDR2 from the germline V gene are SGDLS and YYNGEE. After removal of 2 bases from V and 0 bases from J, the junction contained 7 bases not matched to a gene.

The genes are TRBV6-5 and TRBJ2-5; TRBD1 is a possible D gene (6 bases). This CDR3 is built from 13 residues. The germline V gene encodes CDR1 MNHEY and CDR2 SVGAGI. V was trimmed by 6 bases and J by 2 bases, leaving 10 bases between them. CDR3: CASSRDIQETQYF. The DNA of the CDR3 is TGTGCCAGCAGCCGGGACATACAAGAGACCCAGTACTTC.

The CDR3 coding sequence is TGCGCCAGCAGCGCCACGACAGGGGGGGATGAAAAACTGTTTTTT. Encoded protein: CASSATTGGDEKLFF. The V gene is TRBV5-1, the J gene TRBJ1-4, with 9 bases aligning to TRBD1. The V gene's germline CDR1 is SGHRS and CDR2 YFSETQ. This CDR3 is 15 amino acids long. J lost 6 bases, V lost 4 bases, and 7 bases had no gene match.

V is TRBV29-1 and J is TRBJ2-3; perhaps TRBD1 as D (6 bases). V dropped 5 bases and J dropped 3 bases, with 15 bases sitting between them. From germline, CDR1 is SQVTM and CDR2 ANQGSEA. The CDR3 spans 14 residues. CDR3 sequence (DNA): TGCAGCGTTACAGGGATTAGGAGTACAGATACGCAGTATTTT. It is translated as CSVTGIRSTDTQYF.

This chain uses TRBV28 with TRBJ2-2, with D hard to call. There are 14 residues in the CDR3. With 3 bases removed from V and 0 bases from J, the gap between germline ends came to 5 bases. CDR1 and CDR2 from the germline V gene are MDHEN and SYDVKM. This CDR3 reads CASSFRANTGELFF. For the CDR3, the DNA is TGTGCCAGCAGTTTTCGGGCGAACACCGGGGAGCTGTTTTTT.

A single count supports this clone. Here the CDR3 reads CAWSGTGEQPQHF. In nucleotides, the CDR3 is TGTGCCTGGTCCGGGACAGGGGAACAGCCCCAGCATTTT. The chain couples TRBV30 to TRBJ1-5; 10 positions match TRBD1. The CDR3 totals 13 residues. The V and J ends lost 5 bases and 7 bases, in that order; junction bases with no gene match: 5. Germline V gene lookup returns CDR1 GTSNPN and CDR2 SVGIG (reference sequence).

CDR3 residues: CATSRGLEGASEAFF. As DNA, the CDR3 is TGTGCCACCAGCAGAGGGTTGGAGGGGGCGAGTGAAGCTTTCTTT. This chain joins TRBV15 and TRBJ1-1, with 7 bases that match TRBD1. V lost 1 base, J lost 7 bases, and 9 bases stayed unmatched. Germline assignment: CDR1 LNHNV and CDR2 YYDKDF (reference sequence). The CDR3 has 15 residues.